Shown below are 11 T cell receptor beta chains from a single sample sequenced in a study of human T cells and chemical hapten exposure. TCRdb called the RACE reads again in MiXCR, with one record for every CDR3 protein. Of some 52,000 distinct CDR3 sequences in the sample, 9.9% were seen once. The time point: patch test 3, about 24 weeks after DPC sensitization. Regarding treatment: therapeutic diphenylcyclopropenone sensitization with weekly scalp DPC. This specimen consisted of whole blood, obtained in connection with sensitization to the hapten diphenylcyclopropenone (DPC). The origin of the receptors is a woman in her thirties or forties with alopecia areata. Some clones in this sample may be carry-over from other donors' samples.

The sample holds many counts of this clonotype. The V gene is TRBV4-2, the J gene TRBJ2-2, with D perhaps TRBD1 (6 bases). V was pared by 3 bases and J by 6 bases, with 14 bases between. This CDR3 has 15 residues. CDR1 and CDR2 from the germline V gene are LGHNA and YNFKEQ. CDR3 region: CASSQPRTEAGELFF. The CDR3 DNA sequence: TGTGCCAGCAGCCAGCCGAGGACAGAGGCCGGGGAGCTGTTTTTT.

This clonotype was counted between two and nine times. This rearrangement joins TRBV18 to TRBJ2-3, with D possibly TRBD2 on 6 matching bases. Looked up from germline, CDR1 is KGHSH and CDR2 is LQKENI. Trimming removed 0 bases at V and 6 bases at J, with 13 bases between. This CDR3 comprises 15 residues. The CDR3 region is CASSPPTRNSDTQYF. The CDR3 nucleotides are TGTGCCAGCTCACCACCGACTAGGAATTCGGATACGCAGTATTTT.

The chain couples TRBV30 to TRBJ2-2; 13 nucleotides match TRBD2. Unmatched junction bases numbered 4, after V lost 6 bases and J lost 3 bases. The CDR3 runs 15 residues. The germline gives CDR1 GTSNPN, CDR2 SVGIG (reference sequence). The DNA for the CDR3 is TGTGCCTGCGGGACTAGCGGGGTACACACCGGGGAGCTGTTTTTT. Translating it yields CACGTSGVHTGELFF.

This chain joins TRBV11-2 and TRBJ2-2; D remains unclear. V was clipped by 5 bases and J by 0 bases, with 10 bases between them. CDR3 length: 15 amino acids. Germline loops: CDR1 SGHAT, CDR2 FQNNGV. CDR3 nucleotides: TGTGCCAGCAGCCCCCGGGTAGCGAACACCGGGGAGCTGTTTTTT. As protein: CASSPRVANTGELFF. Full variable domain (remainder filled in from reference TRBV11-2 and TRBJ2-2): EAGVAQSPRYKIIEKRQSVAFWCNPISGHATLYWYQQILGQGPKLLIQFQNNGVVDDSQLPKDRFSAERLKGVDSTLKIQPAKLEDSAVYLCASSPRVANTGELFFGEGSRLTVL.

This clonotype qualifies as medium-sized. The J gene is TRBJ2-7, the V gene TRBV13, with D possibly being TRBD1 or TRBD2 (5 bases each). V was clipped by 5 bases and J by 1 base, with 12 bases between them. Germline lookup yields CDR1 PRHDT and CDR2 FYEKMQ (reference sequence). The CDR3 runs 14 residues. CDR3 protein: CASSNRDRSYEQYF. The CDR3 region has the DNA TGTGCCAGCAGCAACCGGGACCGGTCCTACGAGCAGTACTTC. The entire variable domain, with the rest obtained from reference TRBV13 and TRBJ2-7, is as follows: AAGVIQSPRHLIKEKRETATLKCYPIPRHDTVYWYQQGPGQDPQFLISFYEKMQSDKGSIPDRFSAQQFSDYHSELNMSSLELGDSALYFCASSNRDRSYEQYFGPGTRLTVT.

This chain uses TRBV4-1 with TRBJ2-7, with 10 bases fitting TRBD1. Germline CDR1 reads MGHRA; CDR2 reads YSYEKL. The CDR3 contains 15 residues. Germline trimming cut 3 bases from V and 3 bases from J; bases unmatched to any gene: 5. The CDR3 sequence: CASSHAGTGDYEQYF. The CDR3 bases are TGCGCCAGCAGCCATGCCGGGACAGGGGACTACGAGCAGTACTTC.

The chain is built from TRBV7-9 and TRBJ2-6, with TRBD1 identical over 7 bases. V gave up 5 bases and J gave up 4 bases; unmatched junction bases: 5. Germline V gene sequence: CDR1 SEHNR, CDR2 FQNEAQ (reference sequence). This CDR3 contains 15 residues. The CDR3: CASSIRQGGANVLTF. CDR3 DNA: TGTGCCAGCAGCATCCGACAGGGAGGGGCCAACGTCCTGACTTTC.

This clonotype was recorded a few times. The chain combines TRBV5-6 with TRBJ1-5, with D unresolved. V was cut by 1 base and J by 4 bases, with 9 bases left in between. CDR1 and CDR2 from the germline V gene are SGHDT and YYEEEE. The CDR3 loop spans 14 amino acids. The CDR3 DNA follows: TGTGCCAGCAGCTTGAATCTAGAAAATCAGCCCCAGCATTTT. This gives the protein CASSLNLENQPQHF.

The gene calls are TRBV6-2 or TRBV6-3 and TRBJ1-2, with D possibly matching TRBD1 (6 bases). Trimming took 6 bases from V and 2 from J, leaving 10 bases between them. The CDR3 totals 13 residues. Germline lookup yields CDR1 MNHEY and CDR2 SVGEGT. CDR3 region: CASRPDRNYGYTF. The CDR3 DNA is TGTGCCAGCAGACCGGACAGAAACTATGGCTACACCTTC.

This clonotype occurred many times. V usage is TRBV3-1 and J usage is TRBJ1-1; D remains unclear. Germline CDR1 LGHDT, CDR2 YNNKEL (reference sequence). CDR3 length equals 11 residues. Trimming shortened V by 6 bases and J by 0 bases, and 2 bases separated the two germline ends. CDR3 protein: CASRLNTEAFF. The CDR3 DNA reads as TGTGCCAGCAGGTTGAACACTGAAGCTTTCTTT.

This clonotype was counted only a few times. DNA for the CDR3: TGTGCCAGCAGCTTAGCCGGGACAGCGAACAATGAGCAGTTCTTC. Its protein product is CASSLAGTANNEQFF. V gene TRBV7-9 combines with J gene TRBJ2-1; 7 bases are shared with TRBD1. The germline V gene encodes CDR1 SEHNR and CDR2 FQNEAQ (reference sequence). Trimming cost V 0 bases and J 5 bases; bases outside gene matches: 4. The CDR3 has 15 residues.